The 3 T cell receptor beta chains below were found in one sample sequenced in a study of technical replicates of blood from several donors. The assay was immunoSEQ multiplex PCR, and TCRdb's table has in-frame clones only and misses some. The sample holds nearly 80,000 clones, roughly 93% seen once. The source material was T cells isolated from PBMCs. These receptors all come from a human donor in good health.

This chain uses TRBV6-5 with TRBJ1-1; 8 bases are shared with TRBD1. Germline loops: CDR1 MNHEY, CDR2 SVGAGI. The CDR3 loop spans 13 amino acids. The J segment lost 4 bases and the V segment lost 7 bases, leaving 5 bases of the junction unmatched. CDR3 sequence: CASTRQGITEAFF. The CDR3 nucleotides read TGTGCCAGCACTAGACAGGGGATCACTGAAGCTTTCTTT.

The chain links TRBV11-2 to TRBJ2-7; D gene unclear. Trimming took off 4 bases at V and 2 bases at J, with 15 bases between the two ends. Germline loops: CDR1 SGHAT, CDR2 FQNNGV. The CDR3 covers 15 residues. In DNA, the CDR3 is TGTGCCAGCAGCTCAGCCCAGGCAGAAGCCTACGAGCAGTACTTC. Translation: CASSSAQAEAYEQYF.

The chain couples TRBV29-1 to TRBJ2-7; 7 bases align to TRBD1. The CDR3 extends over 13 amino acids. Germline V CDR1 and CDR2: SQVTM, ANQGSEA. V trimming: 7 bases; J trimming: 2 bases; junction bases outside the gene matches: 8. CDR3 amino acids: CSAGTAKAYEQYF. The CDR3, as DNA: TGCAGCGCCGGGACAGCTAAGGCCTACGAGCAGTACTTC.